Each of the 11 T cell receptor beta chains below was sequenced from the same sample in a study of CD8+CD57+ T cells in acquired aplastic anemia. All sequencing subjects had displayed CD8+CD57+ cell expansion on flow cytometry. The template used for profiling TCR beta VDJ and CDR3 was genomic DNA. Each CDR3 protein gets one entry after TCRdb re-called the reads with MiXCR. The sample consists of 150,000 to 200,000 distinct CDR3 sequences, over 55% of them appearing once. Specimen: sorted CD4+, CD8+, or CD8+CD57+ T cells (not recorded which) from PBMCs. These receptors were obtained from a human donor with aplastic anemia.

The chain uses TRBV19 and TRBJ1-5, with D possibly matching TRBD1 (6 bases). CDR3 length equals 15 residues. The germline CDR1 and CDR2 sequences are LNHDA and SQIVND (reference sequence). V shed 6 bases and J shed 0 bases, with 12 bases lying between them. The CDR3 loop reads CASRETGRSNQPQHF. The DNA for the CDR3 is TGTGCCAGTAGAGAAACAGGGCGTAGCAATCAGCCCCAGCATTTT.

The chain links TRBV2 to TRBJ2-7; a possible D gene is TRBD2 (7 bases). V lost 5 bases and J lost 2, with 19 bases in between. Per the germline V gene, CDR1 is SNHLY and CDR2 is FYNNEI. The length of the CDR3 is 16 residues. The CDR3 DNA follows: TGTGCCAGCAGTTGCCTAGGGGGGGACTGCCCCTACGAGCAGTACTTC. It yields the protein CASSCLGGDCPYEQYF. The full variable domain, its missing parts supplied by reference TRBV2 and TRBJ2-7, is EPEVTQTPSHQVTQMGQEVILRCVPISNHLYFYWYRQILGQKVEFLVSFYNNEISEKSEIFDDQFSVERPDGSNFTLKIRSTKLEDSAMYFCASSCLGGDCPYEQYFGPGTRLTVT.

This rearrangement joins TRBV7-3 to TRBJ2-7; 10 bases fit TRBD2. Germline CDR1 SGHTA, CDR2 FQGTGA. The V segment lost 6 bases and the J segment 10 bases; nucleotides outside the gene matches: 12. The CDR3 totals 14 residues. The CDR3, as DNA: TGTGCCAGCAGACCCCTGTGGCTAGCGGGAGCCCAGTACTTC. Translation gives CASRPLWLAGAQYF. Full variable domain (outside the CDR3, taken from reference TRBV7-3 and TRBJ2-7): GAGVSQTPSNKVTEKGKYVELRCDPISGHTALYWYRQSLGQGPEFLIYFQGTGAADDSGLPNDRFFAVRPEGSVSTLKIQRTERGDSAVYLCASRPLWLAGAQYFGPGTRLTVT.

The chain links TRBV10-3 to TRBJ2-7; 16 nucleotides align to TRBD2. The CDR3 runs 16 residues. V trimming: 8 bases; J trimming: 2 bases; junction bases outside the gene matches: 6. Looked up from germline, CDR1 is ENHRY and CDR2 is SYGVKD. CDR3 loop: CAIGGTSGGDTYEQYF. CDR3 nucleotides: TGTGCCATCGGGGGGACTAGCGGGGGGGACACCTACGAGCAGTACTTC.

The V call is TRBV10-1, the J call TRBJ1-1, with TRBD1 matching over 9 bases. This CDR3 is built from 16 residues. Trimming cost V 0 bases and J 5 bases; bases outside gene matches: 7. CDR1 WNHNN and CDR2 SYGVQD come from the germline V gene (reference sequence). This CDR3 reads CASSESKGQGGTEAFF. As DNA, the CDR3 is TGCGCCAGCAGTGAGTCTAAGGGACAGGGTGGAACTGAAGCTTTCTTT.

This chain joins TRBV2 and TRBJ1-5; D gene unclear. V dropped 6 bases and J dropped 6 bases, with 15 bases sitting between them. This CDR3 comprises 14 residues. The V gene's germline CDR1 is SNHLY and CDR2 FYNNEI. The CDR3 coding sequence is TGTGCCAGCAGGGGGAGGCGCGCGGCTCAGCCCCAGCATTTT. It yields the protein CASRGRRAAQPQHF.

The chain links TRBV5-8 to TRBJ2-7, with TRBD2 matching over 7 bases. The CDR3 consists of 14 residues. Per germline, CDR1 SGHTS and CDR2 YDEGEE. The V segment lost 4 bases and the J segment 4 bases; nucleotides outside the gene matches: 8. Written as DNA, the CDR3 is TGTGCCAGCAGCAGAGGGACTAATCAGTACGAGCAGTACTTC. Amino acid sequence: CASSRGTNQYEQYF.

The chain has TRBV15 and TRBJ2-1, with 7 nucleotides matching TRBD2. Germline loops: CDR1 LNHNV, CDR2 YYDKDF (reference sequence). Germline trimming cut 3 bases from V and 6 bases from J; bases unmatched to any gene: 5. The CDR3 is 14 residues long. CDR3 in DNA: TGTGCCACCAGCAGGACTAGCAACGGCAATGAGCAGTTCTTC. Its translation: CATSRTSNGNEQFF.

The rearrangement uses TRBV10-3 and TRBJ1-6, with D unresolved. V was cut by 7 bases and J by 10 bases, with 14 bases left in between. This CDR3 spans 13 amino acids. CDR1 is ENHRY, CDR2 SYGVKD, per germline. This CDR3 is CAIKAGFGSPLHF. In nucleotides, the CDR3 is TGTGCCATCAAAGCCGGGTTCGGCTCACCCCTCCACTTT.

The chain combines TRBV10-1 with TRBJ2-2, with D possibly being TRBD2 (5 bases). The CDR3 covers 14 residues. V was clipped by 8 bases and J by 2 bases, with 12 bases between them. Per germline, CDR1 WNHNN and CDR2 SYGVQD (reference sequence). CDR3 sequence (DNA): TGCGCCAGCCTTCGGGATCTCAACACCGGGGAGCTGTTTTTT. Encoded protein: CASLRDLNTGELFF.

This clonotype was counted at least ten times. The gene calls are TRBV20-1 and TRBJ2-5; D perhaps matches TRBD2 (5 bases). Trimming stripped 2 bases from V and 1 base from J, with 11 bases between. Germline assignment: CDR1 DFQATT and CDR2 SNEGSKA (reference sequence). This CDR3 spans 14 amino acids. The CDR3 DNA reads TGCAGTGCTAGATCCGGGAACAGCCAAGAGACCCAGTACTTC. It specifies CSARSGNSQETQYF.